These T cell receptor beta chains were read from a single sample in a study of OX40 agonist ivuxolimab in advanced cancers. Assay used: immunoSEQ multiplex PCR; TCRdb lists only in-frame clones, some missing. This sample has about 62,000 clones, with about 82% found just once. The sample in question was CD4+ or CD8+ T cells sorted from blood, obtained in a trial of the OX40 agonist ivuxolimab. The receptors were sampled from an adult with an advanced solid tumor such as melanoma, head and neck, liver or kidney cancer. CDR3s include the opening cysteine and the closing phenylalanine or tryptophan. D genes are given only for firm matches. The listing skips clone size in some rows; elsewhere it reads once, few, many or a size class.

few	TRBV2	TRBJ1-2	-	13	TGTGCCAGCAGCCGCACAGACCTATATGGCTACACCTTC	CASSRTDLYGYTF
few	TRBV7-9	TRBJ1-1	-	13	TGTGCCAGCAGCAGGCAACCAGGGACTAAGGCTTTCTTT	CASSRQPGTKAFF
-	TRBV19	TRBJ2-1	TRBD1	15	TGTGCCAGTACCCACCAGGGGGCTGGCAGCAATGAGCAGTTCTTC	CASTHQGAGSNEQFF
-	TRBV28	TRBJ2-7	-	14	TGTGCCAGCAGTTTAGGGCGGAGCTCCTACGAGCAGTACTTC	CASSLGRSSYEQYF
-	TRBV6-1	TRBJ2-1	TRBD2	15	TGTGCCAGCAGTGAAACTAGCGGTCCCTGGAATGAGCAGTTCTTC	CASSETSGPWNEQFF
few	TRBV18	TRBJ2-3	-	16	TGTGCCAGCTCACCGGTTCCAGGGAGGTATACAGATACGCAGTATTTT	CASSPVPGRYTDTQYF
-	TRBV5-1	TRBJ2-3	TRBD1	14	TGCGCCAGCAGCTTGGGGACAGGGCCGGGAGCGCAGTATTTT	CASSLGTGPGAQYF
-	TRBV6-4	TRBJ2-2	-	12	TGTGCCAGCAGTGACTCGGCCGGGGAGCTGTTTTTT	CASSDSAGELFF
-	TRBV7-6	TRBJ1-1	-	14	TGTGCCAGCAGCTTAGACGTTAGCAACACTGAAGCTTTCTTT	CASSLDVSNTEAFF
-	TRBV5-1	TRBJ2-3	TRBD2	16	TGCGCCAGCAGCGCCCCTAGCGGGACTAGCACAGATACGCAGTATTTT	CASSAPSGTSTDTQYF
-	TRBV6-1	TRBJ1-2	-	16	TGTGCCAGCCGTGGGGCAGTGAACGATCCTAACTATGGCTACACCTTC	CASRGAVNDPNYGYTF
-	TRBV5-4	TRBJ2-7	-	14	TGTGCCAGCAGCCCCGCCGGGTTAAGTTACGAGCAGTACTTC	CASSPAGLSYEQYF
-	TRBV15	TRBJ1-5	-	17	TGTGCCACCAGCAGAGATTTCTTGGGACTGCCAATTCAGCCCCAGCATTTT	CATSRDFLGLPIQPQHF
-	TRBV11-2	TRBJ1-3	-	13	TGTGCCAGCACCCCAGAAGTCGGAAACACCATATATTTT	CASTPEVGNTIYF
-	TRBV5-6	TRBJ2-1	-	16	TGTGCCAGCAGCTTCCCGGGTGTGAGCTCCTACAATGAGCAGTTCTTC	CASSFPGVSSYNEQFF
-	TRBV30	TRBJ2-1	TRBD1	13	TGTGCCTTCGACAGGGGCTCCTACAATGAGCAGTTCTTC	CAFDRGSYNEQFF
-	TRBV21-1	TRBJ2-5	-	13	TGTGCCAGCAGCACCAATCAAAAGGAGACCCAGTACTTC	CASSTNQKETQYF
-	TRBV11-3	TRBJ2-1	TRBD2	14	TGTGCCAGCAGCGAGACTCTAGCGGGGAATGAGCAGTTCTTC	CASSETLAGNEQFF
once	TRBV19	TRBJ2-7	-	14	TGTGCCAGTAGCCCCTCCGGGACCCCCGGCGAGCAGTACTTC	CASSPSGTPGEQYF
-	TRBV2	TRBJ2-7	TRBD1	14	TGTGCCAGCACAGGGACAGGTATAAGTTACGAGCAGTACTTC	CASTGTGISYEQYF
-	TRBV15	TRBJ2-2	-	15	TGTGCCACCAGCAGGGATCTAGGAGGAGGCGGGGAGCTGTTTTTT	CATSRDLGGGGELFF
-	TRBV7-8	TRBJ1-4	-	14	TGTGCCAGCAGCCGAACCTGGACTAATGAAAAACTGTTTTTT	CASSRTWTNEKLFF
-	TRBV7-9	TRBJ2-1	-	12	TGTGCCAGCAGGGAGCAGTGGGATGAGCAGTTCTTC	CASREQWDEQFF
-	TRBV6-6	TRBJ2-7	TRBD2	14	TGTGCCAGCACCTTGGGGGGGGGTGCCAGGGAGCAGTACTTC	CASTLGGGAREQYF
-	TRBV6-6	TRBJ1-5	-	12	TGTGCCAGCAGTTACTCGTATCAGCCCCAGCATTTT	CASSYSYQPQHF
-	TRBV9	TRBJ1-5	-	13	TGTGCCAGCAGCGCAACCTTTAGTCAGCCCCAGCATTTT	CASSATFSQPQHF
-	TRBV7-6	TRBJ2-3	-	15	TGTGCCAGCAGAAGGTGGCAGGGTGGAACAGATACGCAGTATTTT	CASRRWQGGTDTQYF
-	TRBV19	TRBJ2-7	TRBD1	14	TGTGCCAGTAGTACCGGACAGGCTTCCTACGAGCAGTACTTC	CASSTGQASYEQYF
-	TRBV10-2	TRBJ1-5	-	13	TGCGCCACTAAAGGGGCAGTTAATCAGCCCCAGCATTTT	CATKGAVNQPQHF
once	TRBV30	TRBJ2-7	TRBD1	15	TGTGCCTGGAGTGGGGGGGACAGGAGGGCCTACGAGCAGTACTTC	CAWSGGDRRAYEQYF
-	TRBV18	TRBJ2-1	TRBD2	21	TGTCTCATACCCCCCCCGATCTTAGCGGGAGATCCGTCGAGCTCCTACAATGAGCAGTTCTTC	CLIPPPILAGDPSSSYNEQFF
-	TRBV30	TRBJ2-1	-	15	TGTGCCTGGAGTAAAATAAGGCGGGGATACAATGAGCAGTTCTTC	CAWSKIRRGYNEQFF